The rows below give T cell receptor beta chains drawn from one sample of a study of cytomegalovirus exposure and HLA in healthy donors. Libraries were prepared by immunoSEQ multiplex PCR; TCRdb keeps only in-frame clonotypes and omits some of them. This repertoire includes 200,000 or so clones. Sample: PBMCs. These receptors originate from a boy aged 5 to 17 in good health and CMV-seronegative. Both conserved end residues are part of each CDR3. Fields, in order: J gene, V gene, CDR3 protein.

J gene: TRBJ1-1
V gene: TRBV19
CDR3 protein: CASSTPEDRVNTEAFF

J gene: TRBJ2-2
V gene: TRBV2
CDR3 protein: CASSDPGTVGGELFF

J gene: TRBJ1-1
V gene: TRBV30
CDR3 protein: CAWSWGAEAFF

J gene: TRBJ2-1
V gene: TRBV5-1
CDR3 protein: CASGGGVLATAHNEQFF

J gene: TRBJ1-2
V gene: TRBV14
CDR3 protein: CASSQGGQQVSGYTF

J gene: TRBJ1-4
V gene: TRBV7-9
CDR3 protein: CASSFTGVVNEKLFF

J gene: TRBJ1-2
V gene: TRBV18
CDR3 protein: CASSPPGWESGSYTF

J gene: TRBJ1-6
V gene: TRBV4-2
CDR3 protein: CASSQDLGADNSPLHF

J gene: TRBJ1-2
V gene: TRBV7-9
CDR3 protein: CASSFLGLLGGGYTF

J gene: TRBJ1-5
V gene: TRBV6-1
CDR3 protein: CASSQEPGGVGNQPQHF

J gene: TRBJ1-1
V gene: TRBV14
CDR3 protein: CASTLTGHAEAFF

J gene: TRBJ2-3
V gene: TRBV7-2
CDR3 protein: CASSLSGLAGGTDTQYF

J gene: TRBJ1-1
V gene: TRBV2
CDR3 protein: CASSDARGYTEAFF

J gene: TRBJ2-1
V gene: TRBV5-4
CDR3 protein: CASSGTGAPSSYNEQFF

J gene: TRBJ1-3
V gene: TRBV5-1
CDR3 protein: CASSPDPGGVGNTIYF